The rows below give T cell receptor beta chains drawn from one sample of a study of blood T cell repertoires in COVID-19. Clones were read by immunoSEQ multiplex PCR, and TCRdb kept only the in-frame ones, dropping some. The sample shows about 35,000 clones, roughly 85% of them seen only once. Sequencing was done on a sample of peripheral blood. The receptors here all came from a man between 60 and 75 years old with active or convalescent COVID-19. Each CDR3 is given with its conserved first and last residue. The order of the fields is V gene, J gene, D gene, clone size, CDR3 protein, CDR3 DNA. The D gene is left open where the match is weak. Clone size appears in some rows only: once, few, many, or a class for an expanded clone.

>TRBV6-1|TRBJ1-2|-|few
CASSELGGFDGYTF
TGTGCCAGCAGTGAACTCGGGGGTTTTGATGGCTACACCTTC
>TRBV7-2|TRBJ2-1|-|-
CASSLTQGEQFF
TGTGCCAGCAGCTTGACCCAGGGAGAGCAGTTCTTC
>TRBV19|TRBJ1-4|-|-
CASSIVGKRGEKLFF
TGTGCCAGTAGTATAGTGGGAAAAAGGGGTGAAAAACTGTTTTTT
>TRBV12-5|TRBJ2-3|-|-
CASGLFSGTDTQYF
TGTGCTAGTGGTTTGTTTTCAGGGACAGATACGCAGTATTTT
>TRBV12-3/TRBV12-4|TRBJ1-6|TRBD1|-
CASTQGQNSPLHF
TGTGCCAGCACCCAGGGACAGAATTCACCCCTCCACTTT
>TRBV28|TRBJ1-5|-|-
CASSLSFSNQPQHF
TGTGCCAGCAGTTTGTCGTTCAGCAATCAGCCCCAGCATTTT
>TRBV4-3|TRBJ1-6|-|-
CASSQETGNNSPLHF
TGCGCCAGCAGCCAGGAAACAGGGAATAATTCACCCCTCCACTTT
>TRBV24-1|TRBJ2-5|TRBD1|-
CATSDYRGSETQYF
TGTGCCACCAGTGACTACAGGGGGTCAGAGACCCAGTACTTC
>TRBV6-5|TRBJ1-5|-|-
CATGFGSNQPQHF
TGTGCCACCGGGTTTGGAAGCAATCAGCCCCAGCATTTT
>TRBV24-1|TRBJ2-1|-|few
CATSDRWEQFF
TGTGCCACCAGTGATCGGTGGGAGCAGTTCTTC
>TRBV27|TRBJ2-1|TRBD2|once
CATGLADYNEQFF
TGTGCCACGGGACTAGCGGACTACAATGAGCAGTTCTTC
>TRBV4-1|TRBJ2-3|-|-
CASSQDRFSSTDTQYF
TGCGCCAGCAGCCAAGATCGGTTTTCTAGCACAGATACGCAGTATTTT
>TRBV7-8|TRBJ2-5|TRBD1|-
CASSSRTGGGETQYF
TGTGCCAGCAGCTCACGGACAGGGGGCGGTGAGACCCAGTACTTC
>TRBV7-9|TRBJ2-1|TRBD2|-
CASSLASGRYNEQFF
TGTGCCAGCAGCTTAGCTAGCGGGAGGTACAATGAGCAGTTCTTC
>TRBV18|TRBJ2-1|TRBD1|once
CASSPEKGARANKFF
TGTGCCAGCTCACCCGAAAAGGGGGCCAGGGCGAATAAGTTCTTC
>TRBV11-2|TRBJ2-1|TRBD2|-
CASSLEGLAGGRYNEQFF
TGTGCCAGCAGCTTAGAGGGACTAGCGGGGGGGAGGTACAATGAGCAGTTCTTC
>TRBV15|TRBJ1-5|TRBD1|once
CATSRDLGTGRWGNQPQHF
TGTGCCACCAGCAGAGATCTTGGGACAGGGCGATGGGGCAATCAGCCCCAGCATTTT
>TRBV18|TRBJ2-6|-|-
CASSRAPWSTQGIGANVLTF
TGTGCCAGCTCACGCGCACCGTGGAGTACACAGGGAATTGGGGCCAACGTCCTGACTTTC
>TRBV28|TRBJ1-5|-|-
CASSLTALQPQHF
TGTGCCAGCAGTTTAACAGCCCTACAGCCCCAGCATTTT
>TRBV5-6|TRBJ1-2|-|-
CASSFVTGARNGYTF
TGTGCCAGCAGCTTCGTAACAGGAGCGAGAAATGGCTACACCTTC
>TRBV7-2|TRBJ2-5|-|-
CASRLVQGRGETQYF
TGTGCCAGCAGACTGGTGCAGGGAAGGGGAGAGACCCAGTACTTC
>TRBV9|TRBJ1-3|TRBD1|-
CASSQTGTASGNTIYF
TGTGCCAGCAGCCAGACTGGGACAGCTTCTGGAAACACCATATATTTT
>TRBV19|TRBJ1-2|-|few
CASSISTYGYTF
TGTGCCAGTAGTATAAGCACCTATGGCTACACCTTC
>TRBV5-5|TRBJ1-4|-|-
CASKSEGFNEKLFF
TGTGCCAGCAAATCGGAGGGTTTTAATGAAAAACTGTTTTTT
>TRBV7-2|TRBJ2-6|-|-
CASSPLRQSNVLTF
TGTGCCAGCAGCCCCCTCCGACAATCCAACGTCCTGACTTTC
>TRBV29-1|TRBJ1-2|-|few
CSVAPRDMHYGYTF
TGCAGCGTTGCCCCCAGGGACATGCACTATGGCTACACCTTC
>TRBV9|TRBJ1-1|TRBD1|-
CASSKDRGLGTEAFF
TGTGCCAGCAGCAAGGACAGGGGGCTTGGGACTGAAGCTTTCTTT
>TRBV28|TRBJ1-5|TRBD1|-
CASSLTRGTGGNQPQHF
TGTGCCAGCAGTTTAACCCGAGGTACAGGGGGCAATCAGCCCCAGCATTTT
>TRBV5-1|TRBJ2-1|TRBD2|-
CASSFPRGGVNEQFF
TGCGCCAGCAGCTTCCCGCGGGGGGGCGTAAATGAGCAGTTCTTC
>TRBV6-4|TRBJ1-5|TRBD1|-
CASSLQGGSQPQHF
TGTGCCAGCAGTTTACAGGGGGGGAGCCAGCCCCAGCATTTT
>TRBV6-6|TRBJ2-2|TRBD2|-
CASSYRGLAVTGELFF
TGTGCCAGCAGTTACCGGGGACTAGCCGTCACCGGGGAGCTGTTTTTT
>TRBV6-5|TRBJ2-1|TRBD2|once
CASSWGGPRDEQFF
TGTGCCAGCAGTTGGGGGGGACCAAGGGATGAGCAGTTCTTC
>TRBV30|TRBJ2-1|-|once
CAWSVGHGDNEQFF
TGTGCCTGGAGCGTGGGTCACGGGGACAATGAGCAGTTCTTC
>TRBV7-9|TRBJ2-5|-|-
CASSATGNSETQYF
TGTGCCAGCAGCGCCACGGGTAATTCCGAGACCCAGTACTTC
>TRBV5-4|TRBJ2-3|TRBD2|once
CASSLGLATTDTQYF
TGTGCCAGCAGCCTGGGACTAGCGACTACAGATACGCAGTATTTT
>TRBV4-3|TRBJ2-5|-|few
CASSQDLSWETQYF
TGCGCCAGCAGCCAAGATCTATCATGGGAGACCCAGTACTTC